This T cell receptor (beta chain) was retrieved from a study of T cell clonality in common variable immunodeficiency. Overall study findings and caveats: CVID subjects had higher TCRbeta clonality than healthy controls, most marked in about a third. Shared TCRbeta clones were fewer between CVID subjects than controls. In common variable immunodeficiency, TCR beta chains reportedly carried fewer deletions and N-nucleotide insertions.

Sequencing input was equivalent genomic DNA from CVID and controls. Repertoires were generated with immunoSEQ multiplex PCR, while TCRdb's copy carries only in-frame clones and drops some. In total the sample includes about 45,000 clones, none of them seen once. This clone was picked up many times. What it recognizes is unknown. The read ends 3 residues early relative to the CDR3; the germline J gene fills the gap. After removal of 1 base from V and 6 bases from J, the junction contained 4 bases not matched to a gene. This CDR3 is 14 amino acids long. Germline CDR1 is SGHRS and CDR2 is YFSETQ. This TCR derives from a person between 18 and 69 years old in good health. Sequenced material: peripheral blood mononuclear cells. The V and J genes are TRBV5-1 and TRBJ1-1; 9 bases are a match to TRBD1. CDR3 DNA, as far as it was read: TGCGCCAGCAGCTTGTGGGACAGGGAAGCTGAA. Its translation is CASSLWDREAE. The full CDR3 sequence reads CASSLWDREAEAFF.